A single sample gave rise to the 21 T cell receptor beta chains below, sequenced in a study of blood T cell repertoires in COVID-19. This table comes from immunoSEQ multiplex PCR, and its TCRdb copy is limited to in-frame clones, with some not included. There are roughly 200,000 clones in the sample; 80% to 90% occur only once, and roughly 8.7% lies in the top ten. Input material: peripheral blood. The receptors here all came from a man aged 40-55 years with active or convalescent COVID-19.

V and J are TRBV5-1 and TRBJ2-1, with 9 bases that match TRBD1. V trimming: 2 bases; J trimming: 0 bases; junction bases outside the gene matches: 3. The CDR3 length is 16 residues. Germline V CDR1 and CDR2: SGHRS, YFSETQ. The CDR3 nucleotides are TGCGCCAGCAGCTTTCCGGGACAGGGCTCCTACAATGAGCAGTTCTTC. Translation: CASSFPGQGSYNEQFF.

The genes are TRBV15 and TRBJ1-1; a possible D gene is TRBD1 (5 bases). CDR3 length: 15 residues. The germline CDR1 and CDR2 sequences are LNHNV and YYDKDF (reference sequence). Trimming shortened V by 1 base and J by 2 bases, and 11 bases separated the two germline ends. CDR3 region: CATSRGGSANTEAFF. The CDR3 DNA reads TGTGCCACCAGCAGAGGGGGCAGCGCAAACACTGAAGCTTTCTTT.

The chain links TRBV7-9 to TRBJ2-2; possibly TRBD2 for D (6 bases). The V end lost 0 bases, the J end lost 8 bases, and 10 bases lay between the germline ends. The CDR3 spans 14 residues. Germline V gene data show CDR1 as SEHNR and CDR2 as FQNEAQ (reference sequence). The CDR3 DNA reads TGTGCCAGCAGCTTAGCCGGGACTTTTGGGGAGCTGTTTTTT. Amino acid sequence: CASSLAGTFGELFF.

This chain uses TRBV7-9 with TRBJ1-5, with TRBD1 identical over 7 bases. With 1 base clipped from V and 5 bases from J, the junction kept 8 bases outside the gene matches. The germline CDR1 and CDR2 sequences are SEHNR and FQNEAQ (reference sequence). There are 16 residues in the CDR3. CDR3 residues: CASSLVGKGAHQPQHF. CDR3 coding DNA: TGTGCCAGCAGCTTAGTGGGGAAGGGGGCTCATCAGCCCCAGCATTTT.

The V call is TRBV28, the J call TRBJ1-3, with D unresolved. This CDR3 has 15 amino acids. V lost 2 bases and J lost 0, with 8 bases in between. Germline assignment: CDR1 MDHEN and CDR2 SYDVKM. The CDR3 region is CASSLEQSSGNTIYF. The CDR3 DNA reads TGTGCCAGCAGTTTAGAACAGAGCTCTGGAAACACCATATATTTT.

This clone was recorded only once. The chain recombines TRBV5-5 with TRBJ2-7; D uncertain. Trimming pared 0 bases from V and 2 bases from J, leaving 9 bases between. Germline CDR1 and CDR2: SGHKS and YYEKEE (reference sequence). This CDR3 region has 14 residues. CDR3 DNA: TGTGCCAGCAGCTTGGGCGCAGAGGCCTACGAGCAGTACTTC. Protein: CASSLGAEAYEQYF. The whole variable domain, remainder taken from reference TRBV5-5 and TRBJ2-7, is DAGVTQSPTHLIKTRGQQVTLRCSPISGHKSVSWYQQVLGQGPQFIFQYYEKEERGRGNFPDRFSARQFPNYSSELNVNALLLGDSALYLCASSLGAEAYEQYFGPGTRLTVT.

The rearrangement joins TRBV7-2 to TRBJ2-3; D not certain. CDR3 length equals 14 residues. Trimming stripped 0 bases from V and 0 bases from J, with 4 bases between. Germline-derived CDR1 and CDR2 are SGHTA and FQGNSA. This CDR3 reads CASSLAGSTDTQYF. CDR3 bases: TGTGCCAGCAGCTTAGCGGGCAGCACAGATACGCAGTATTTT.

The chain is built from TRBV4-3 and TRBJ2-3; maybe TRBD2 (5 bases). Trimming took 1 base from V and 7 from J, leaving 21 bases between them. Per germline, CDR1 LGHNA and CDR2 YSLEER. The CDR3 runs 17 residues. CDR3 in amino acids: CASSQVHSRGRVNTQYF. CDR3 coding DNA: TGCGCCAGCAGCCAAGTCCATAGTCGGGGTCGGGTGAATACGCAGTATTTT.

This clone is a singleton in its sample. This chain links TRBV11-3 with TRBJ2-7; 8 nucleotides agree with TRBD2. CDR3 length: 15 residues. The junction had 4 bases not matched to a gene; V was cut back by 2 bases and J by 1 base. CDR1 SGHNT and CDR2 YENEEA come from the germline V gene. DNA for the CDR3: TGTGCCAGCAGCTTAAGCGGGAGCCTTTCCTACGAGCAGTACTTC. It specifies CASSLSGSLSYEQYF.

This clone has only one observation. The rearrangement links TRBV30 to TRBJ2-2; TRBD2 might be the D (5 bases). This CDR3 is built from 13 residues. V was cut by 6 bases and J by 5 bases, with 13 bases left in between. Germline values: CDR1 GTSNPN, CDR2 SVGIG (reference sequence). DNA for the CDR3: TGTGCCTGTCACTCGGGATATACCGGGGAGCTGTTTTTT. Translating gives CACHSGYTGELFF.

A note on this clone: The junction departs from the called germline gene at one end, perhaps through a read error. The V and J genes are TRBV5-1 and TRBJ2-2; D not resolved. This CDR3 is 14 amino acids long. CDR1 and CDR2 (germline): SGHRS, YFSETQ. The CDR3 DNA reads as TGCGCCAGCAGTACCTGGGCGAACCCCGGGGAGCTGTTTTTT. Amino acids: CASSTWANPGELFF.

The V call is TRBV6-1, the J call TRBJ1-5; D is unclear. V gave up 0 bases and J gave up 0 bases, with 9 bases separating them. The V gene's germline CDR1 is MNHNS and CDR2 SASEGT. CDR3 length equals 16 residues. CDR3 sequence (DNA): TGTGCCAGCAGTGAAGCGCGGAGGGCTAGCAATCAGCCCCAGCATTTT. Encoded protein: CASSEARRASNQPQHF.

The chain carries TRBV29-1 and TRBJ2-3; perhaps TRBD2 as D (6 bases). There are 13 residues in the CDR3. Trimming shortened V by 4 bases and J by 2 bases, and 10 bases separated the two germline ends. Germline V gene sequence: CDR1 SQVTM, CDR2 ANQGSEA. The DNA for the CDR3 is TGCAGCGTTGCCCCTAGCGCCACAGATACGCAGTATTTT. Translated: CSVAPSATDTQYF.

As concerns this clone: Other DNA sequences in this sample translate to the same CDR3. The chain carries TRBV11-3 and TRBJ2-7; the D is unclear. The CDR3 extends over 12 amino acids. Germline V gene sequence: CDR1 SGHNT, CDR2 YENEEA. Deletions cut 1 base from V and 4 bases from J, with 5 bases between. This chain's CDR3 is CASSLGRYEQYF. The CDR3 DNA reads TGTGCCAGCAGCTTAGGGCGGTACGAGCAGTACTTC.

V usage is TRBV5-1 and J usage is TRBJ1-1; 7 bases are a match to TRBD1. CDR3 length: 14 residues. Unmatched junction bases numbered 6, after V lost 3 bases and J lost 4 bases. In germline, CDR1 is SGHRS, CDR2 YFSETQ. CDR3 coding DNA: TGCGCCAGCAGCTCGGCGACAGGGCCCACTGAAGCTTTCTTT. Protein sequence: CASSSATGPTEAFF.

The chain combines TRBV5-1 with TRBJ2-7, with 9 positions matching TRBD2. There are 14 residues in the CDR3. Germline-derived CDR1 and CDR2 are SGHRS and YFSETQ. V gave up 4 bases and J gave up 5 bases; unmatched junction bases: 7. CDR3 region: CASSLGGTSNEQYF. The CDR3 DNA reads as TGCGCCAGCAGCCTGGGGGGGACTAGCAACGAGCAGTACTTC.

CDR3 sequence: CASSPGQKSGNEKLFF. The CDR3 region has the DNA TGTGCCAGTAGCCCGGGACAGAAGTCAGGCAATGAAAAACTGTTTTTT. The chain is built from TRBV19 and TRBJ1-4, with TRBD1 identical over 7 bases. The CDR3 is 16 residues long. CDR1 is LNHDA, CDR2 SQIVND, per germline (reference sequence). After removal of 6 bases from V and 5 bases from J, the junction contained 12 bases not matched to a gene.

V and J are TRBV24-1 and TRBJ2-2; 8 bases map to TRBD2. CDR1 and CDR2 (germline): KGHDR, SFDVKD. V gave up 5 bases and J gave up 7 bases; unmatched junction bases: 8. The CDR3 loop spans 15 amino acids. CDR3 sequence reads: CATSGTGGGRGELFF. The DNA for the CDR3 is TGTGCCACCAGTGGGACCGGGGGGGGGCGCGGGGAGCTGTTTTTT.

The chain employs TRBV5-1 and TRBJ1-1; unclear D gene. The CDR3 sequence is 14 residues long. The V gene's germline CDR1 is SGHRS and CDR2 YFSETQ. Deletions cut 4 bases from V and 3 bases from J, with 13 bases between. CDR3 nucleotides: TGCGCCAGCAGCCCGGGTGAGTTGGACACTGAAGCTTTCTTT. Translation gives CASSPGELDTEAFF.

This clone was seen just once. The rearrangement joins TRBV28 to TRBJ2-7; weak D call: TRBD1 (6 bases). The germline CDR1 and CDR2 sequences are MDHEN and SYDVKM. Trimming removed 4 bases at V and 7 bases at J, with 11 bases between. The CDR3 consists of 12 residues. The CDR3 sequence: CASSSQGGEQYF. The CDR3, as DNA: TGTGCCAGCAGTTCACAGGGTGGGGAGCAGTACTTC.

The rearrangement joins TRBV9 to TRBJ1-6, with a tentative D call TRBD1 (5 bases). Trimming took off 4 bases at V and 5 bases at J, with 13 bases between the two ends. The CDR3 extends over 15 amino acids. Looked up from germline, CDR1 is SGDLS and CDR2 is YYNGEE. The chain's CDR3 is CASSRQTTDNSPLHF. Here the CDR3 DNA reads TGTGCCAGCAGCCGACAGACGACGGATAATTCACCCCTCCACTTT. Variable domain in full (rest from reference TRBV9 and TRBJ1-6): DSGVTQTPKHLITATGQRVTLRCSPRSGDLSVYWYQQSLDQGLQFLIQYYNGEERAKGNILERFSAQQFPDLHSELNLSSLELGDSALYFCASSRQTTDNSPLHFGNGTRLTVT.